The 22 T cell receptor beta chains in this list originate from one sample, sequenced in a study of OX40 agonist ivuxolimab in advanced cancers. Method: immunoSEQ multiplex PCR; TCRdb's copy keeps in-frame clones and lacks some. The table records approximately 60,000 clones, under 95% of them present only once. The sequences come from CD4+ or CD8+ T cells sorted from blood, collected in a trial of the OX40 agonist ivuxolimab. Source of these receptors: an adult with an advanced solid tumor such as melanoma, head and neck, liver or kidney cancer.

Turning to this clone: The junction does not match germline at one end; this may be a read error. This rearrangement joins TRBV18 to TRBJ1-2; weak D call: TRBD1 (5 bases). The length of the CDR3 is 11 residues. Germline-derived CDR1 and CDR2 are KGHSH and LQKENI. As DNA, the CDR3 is TGTGCCAGCTCGGAAGGACAACTTGGGAGCTTC. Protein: CASSEGQLGSF.

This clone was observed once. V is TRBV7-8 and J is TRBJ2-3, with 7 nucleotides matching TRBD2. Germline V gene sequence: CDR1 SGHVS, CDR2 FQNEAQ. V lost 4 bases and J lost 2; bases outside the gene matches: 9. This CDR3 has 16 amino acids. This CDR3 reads CASSSRAAGLTDTQYF. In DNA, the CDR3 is TGTGCCAGCAGCTCCCGGGCAGCGGGACTCACAGATACGCAGTATTTT.

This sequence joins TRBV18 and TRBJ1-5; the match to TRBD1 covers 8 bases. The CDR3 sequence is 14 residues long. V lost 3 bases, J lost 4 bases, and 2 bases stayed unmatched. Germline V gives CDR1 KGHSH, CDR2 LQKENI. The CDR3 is CASSPGTGNQPQHF. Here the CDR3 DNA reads TGTGCCAGCTCACCGGGGACAGGTAATCAGCCCCAGCATTTT.

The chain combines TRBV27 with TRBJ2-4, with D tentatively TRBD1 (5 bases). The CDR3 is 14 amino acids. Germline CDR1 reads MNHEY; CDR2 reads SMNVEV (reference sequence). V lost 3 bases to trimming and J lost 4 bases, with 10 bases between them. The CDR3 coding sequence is TGTGCCAGCAGTTTGAATGGGGCTAAAAACATTCAGTACTTC. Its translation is CASSLNGAKNIQYF.

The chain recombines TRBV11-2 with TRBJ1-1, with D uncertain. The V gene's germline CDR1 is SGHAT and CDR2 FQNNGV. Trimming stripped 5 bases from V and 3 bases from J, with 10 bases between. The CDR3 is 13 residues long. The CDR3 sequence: CASSPFRDTEAFF. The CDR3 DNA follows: TGTGCCAGCAGCCCCTTCCGAGACACTGAAGCTTTCTTT.

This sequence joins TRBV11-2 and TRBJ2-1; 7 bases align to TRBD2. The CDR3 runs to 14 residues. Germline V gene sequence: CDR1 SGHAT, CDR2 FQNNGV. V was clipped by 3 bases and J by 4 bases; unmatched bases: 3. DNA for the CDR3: TGTGCCAGCAGCTTGAGCGGGGCGTACAATGAGCAGTTCTTC. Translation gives CASSLSGAYNEQFF.

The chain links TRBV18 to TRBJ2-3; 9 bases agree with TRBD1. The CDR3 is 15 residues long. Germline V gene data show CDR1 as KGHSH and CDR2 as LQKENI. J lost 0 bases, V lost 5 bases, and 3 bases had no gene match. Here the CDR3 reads CASSSGTGSTDTQYF. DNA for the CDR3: TGTGCCAGCTCATCCGGGACAGGGAGCACAGATACGCAGTATTTT.

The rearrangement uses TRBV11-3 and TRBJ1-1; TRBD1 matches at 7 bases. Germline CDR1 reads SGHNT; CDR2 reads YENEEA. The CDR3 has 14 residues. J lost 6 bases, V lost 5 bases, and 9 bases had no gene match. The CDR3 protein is CASSQSGGYAEAFF. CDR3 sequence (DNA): TGTGCCAGCAGCCAATCAGGGGGATATGCTGAAGCTTTCTTT.

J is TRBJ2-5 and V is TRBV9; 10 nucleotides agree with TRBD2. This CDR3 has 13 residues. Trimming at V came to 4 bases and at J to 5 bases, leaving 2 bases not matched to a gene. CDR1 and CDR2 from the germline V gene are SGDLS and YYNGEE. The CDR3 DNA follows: TGTGCCAGCAGCCGACTAGCGGGTGAGACCCAGTACTTC. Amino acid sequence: CASSRLAGETQYF.

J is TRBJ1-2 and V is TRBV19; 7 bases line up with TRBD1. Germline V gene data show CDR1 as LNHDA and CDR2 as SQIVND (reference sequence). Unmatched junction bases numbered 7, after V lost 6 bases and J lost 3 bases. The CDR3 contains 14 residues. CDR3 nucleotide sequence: TGTGCCAGTAGCTCTACAGGGGTTGACTATGGCTACACCTTC. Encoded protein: CASSSTGVDYGYTF.

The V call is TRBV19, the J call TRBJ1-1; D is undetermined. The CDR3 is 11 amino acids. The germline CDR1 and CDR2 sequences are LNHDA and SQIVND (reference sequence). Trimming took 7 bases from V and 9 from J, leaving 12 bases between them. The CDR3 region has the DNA TGTGCCAGTACCTCAATATTGAAAGCTTTCTTT. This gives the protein CASTSILKAFF.

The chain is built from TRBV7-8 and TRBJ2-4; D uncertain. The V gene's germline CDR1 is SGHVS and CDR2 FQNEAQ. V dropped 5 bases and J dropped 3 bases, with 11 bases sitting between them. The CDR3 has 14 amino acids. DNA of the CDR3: TGTGCCAGCAGCCCCCAGACGAACAAAAACATTCAGTACTTC. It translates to CASSPQTNKNIQYF.

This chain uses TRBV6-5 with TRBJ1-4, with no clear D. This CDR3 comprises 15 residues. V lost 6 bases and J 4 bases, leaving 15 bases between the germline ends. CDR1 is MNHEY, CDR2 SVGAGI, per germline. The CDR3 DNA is TGTGCCAGCAGCAAGGGTTGGTTAGGTAATGAAAAACTGTTTTTT. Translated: CASSKGWLGNEKLFF.

The CDR3 loop reads CASSYLREADSPLHF. Here the CDR3 DNA reads TGTGCCAGCAGTTACTTACGGGAAGCGGATTCACCCCTCCACTTT. The rearrangement joins TRBV6-5 to TRBJ1-6; no firm D call. This CDR3 has 15 amino acids. The germline gives CDR1 MNHEY, CDR2 SVGAGI. V was cut by 1 base and J by 8 bases, with 12 bases left in between.

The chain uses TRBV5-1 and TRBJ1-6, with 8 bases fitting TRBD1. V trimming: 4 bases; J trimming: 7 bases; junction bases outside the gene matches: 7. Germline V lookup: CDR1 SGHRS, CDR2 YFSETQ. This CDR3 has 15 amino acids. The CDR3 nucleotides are TGCGCCAGCAGCAATCCGGGACAGGTCAATTCACCCCTCCACTTT. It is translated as CASSNPGQVNSPLHF.

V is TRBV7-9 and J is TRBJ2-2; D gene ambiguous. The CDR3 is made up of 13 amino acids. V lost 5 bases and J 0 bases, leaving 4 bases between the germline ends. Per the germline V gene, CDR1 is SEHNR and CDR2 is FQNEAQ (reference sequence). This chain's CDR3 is CASSPANTGELFF. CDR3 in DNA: TGTGCCAGCAGCCCGGCGAACACCGGGGAGCTGTTTTTT.

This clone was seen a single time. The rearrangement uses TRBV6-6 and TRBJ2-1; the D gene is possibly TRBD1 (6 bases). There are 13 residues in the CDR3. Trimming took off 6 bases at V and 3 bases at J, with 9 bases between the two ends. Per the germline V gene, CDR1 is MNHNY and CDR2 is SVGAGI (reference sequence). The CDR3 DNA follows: TGTGCCAGCAGCCAGGACAGCTACAATGAGCAGTTCTTC. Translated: CASSQDSYNEQFF.

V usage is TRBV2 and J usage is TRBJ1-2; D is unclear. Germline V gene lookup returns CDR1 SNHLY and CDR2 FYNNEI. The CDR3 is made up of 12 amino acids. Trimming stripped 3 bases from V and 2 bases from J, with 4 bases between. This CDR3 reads CASSDINYGYTF. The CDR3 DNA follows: TGTGCCAGCAGTGATATCAACTATGGCTACACCTTC.

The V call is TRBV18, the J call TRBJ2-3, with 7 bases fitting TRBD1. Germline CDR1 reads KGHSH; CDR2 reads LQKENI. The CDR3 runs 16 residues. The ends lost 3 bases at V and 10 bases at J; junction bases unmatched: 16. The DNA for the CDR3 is TGTGCCAGCTCACCGGTGGACAGGAAGGAATCTCACGCGCAGTATTTT. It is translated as CASSPVDRKESHAQYF.

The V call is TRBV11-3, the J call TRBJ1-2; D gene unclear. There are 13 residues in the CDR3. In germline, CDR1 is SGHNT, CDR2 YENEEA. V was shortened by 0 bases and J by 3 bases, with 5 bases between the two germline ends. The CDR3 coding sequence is TGTGCCAGCAGCTTAGAAAGTCACTATGGCTACACCTTC. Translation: CASSLESHYGYTF.

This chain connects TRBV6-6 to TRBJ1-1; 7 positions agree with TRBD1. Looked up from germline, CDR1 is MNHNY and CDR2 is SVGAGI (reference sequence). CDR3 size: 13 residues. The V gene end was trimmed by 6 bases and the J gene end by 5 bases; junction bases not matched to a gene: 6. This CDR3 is CASRRGRGTEAFF. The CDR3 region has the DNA TGTGCCAGCAGGAGGGGGCGCGGGACTGAAGCTTTCTTT.

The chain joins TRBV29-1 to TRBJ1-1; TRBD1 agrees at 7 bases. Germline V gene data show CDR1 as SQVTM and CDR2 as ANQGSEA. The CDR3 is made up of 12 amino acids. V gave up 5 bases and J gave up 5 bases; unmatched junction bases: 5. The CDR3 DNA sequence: TGCAGCGTTCACAGGGGAAATACTGAAGCTTTCTTT. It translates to CSVHRGNTEAFF.